This TCR beta chain was documented in a study of OX40 agonist ivuxolimab in advanced cancers. Study in general: Males comprised 82.7% of the group, whose mean age was approximately 60 years (range roughly 20 to 90). The study reported partial responses in three patients: one hepatocellular carcinoma, two cutaneous melanoma.

Blood draws occurred at baseline, cycle 4 day 1, and cycle 7 day 1. TCRdb keeps only in-frame clones here, not all; method: immunoSEQ multiplex PCR. This sample has about 79,000 clones, with roughly nine tenths found just once. This CDR3 has 16 amino acids. V lost 3 bases, J lost 5 bases, and 10 bases stayed unmatched. Germline loops: CDR1 SGHNT, CDR2 YYREEE (reference sequence). This TCR came from an adult with an advanced solid tumor such as melanoma, head and neck, liver or kidney cancer. Here the sequenced sample was CD4+ or CD8+ T cells sorted from blood, taken in a trial of the OX40 agonist ivuxolimab. The chain links TRBV5-4 to TRBJ2-1; the match to TRBD2 covers 8 bases. CDR3 nucleotide sequence: TGTGCCAGCAGCTCATTTGGGACTAGAGAAAACAATGAGCAGTTCTTC. This sequence encodes CASSSFGTRENNEQFF.